This T cell receptor beta chain was documented in a study of identical twins. This clonotype showed up just a few times. Antigen: not known. Study-level results: Carriage of fewer insertions was seen in abundant cord blood beta clonotypes, whereas memory repertoires showed none. Cross-sectional statistical analysis was relied on for the conclusions, without the same donors being followed.

The germline CDR1 and CDR2 sequences are MNHEY and SMNVEV (reference sequence). The V gene lost 5 bases and the J gene lost 5 bases, with 17 bases spanning the gap. The CDR3 runs 15 residues. Template switching introduced a universal primer site, and the cDNA bore unique molecular identifiers. MiXCR, run by TCRdb on the 5' RACE reads, gives a single entry per CDR3 protein. The table shows approximately 240,000 distinct CDR3 sequences, with about 14% occurring only once. The chain couples TRBV27 to TRBJ2-3; weak D call: TRBD2 (6 bases). Sequences were obtained from memory (CD45RO+) T cells sorted from blood. This receptor was taken from a woman aged 18 to 35 in good health. The CDR3 spells CASSPLGGVKDTQYF. The DNA of the CDR3 is TGTGCCAGCAGTCCCCTTGGAGGGGTTAAAGATACGCAGTATTTT.